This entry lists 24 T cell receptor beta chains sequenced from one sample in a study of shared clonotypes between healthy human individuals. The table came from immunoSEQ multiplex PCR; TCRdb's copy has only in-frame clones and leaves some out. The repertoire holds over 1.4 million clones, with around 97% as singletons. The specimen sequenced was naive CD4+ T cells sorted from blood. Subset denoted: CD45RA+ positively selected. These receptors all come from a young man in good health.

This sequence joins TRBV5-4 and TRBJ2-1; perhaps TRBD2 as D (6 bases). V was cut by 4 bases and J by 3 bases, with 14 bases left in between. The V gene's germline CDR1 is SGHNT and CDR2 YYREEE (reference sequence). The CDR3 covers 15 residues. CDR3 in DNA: TGTGCCAGCAGCCAGGAGGCGGGGAACTACAATGAGCAGTTCTTC. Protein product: CASSQEAGNYNEQFF.

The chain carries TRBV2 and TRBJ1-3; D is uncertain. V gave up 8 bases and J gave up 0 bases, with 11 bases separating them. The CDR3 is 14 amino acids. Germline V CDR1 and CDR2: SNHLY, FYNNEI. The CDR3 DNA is TGTGCCAGCCGGGGAGAAACCTCTGGAAACACCATATATTTT. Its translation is CASRGETSGNTIYF. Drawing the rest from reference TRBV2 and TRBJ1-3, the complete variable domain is EPEVTQTPSHQVTQMGQEVILRCVPISNHLYFYWYRQILGQKVEFLVSFYNNEISEKSEIFDDQFSVERPDGSNFTLKIRSTKLEDSAMYFCASRGETSGNTIYFGEGSWLTVV.

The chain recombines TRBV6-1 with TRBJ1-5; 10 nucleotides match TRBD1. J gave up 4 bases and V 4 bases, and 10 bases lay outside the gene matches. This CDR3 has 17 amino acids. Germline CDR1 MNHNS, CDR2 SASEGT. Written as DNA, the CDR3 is TGTGCCAGCAGTGCTGGGGCCGACAGGGGGCATAATCAGCCCCAGCATTTT. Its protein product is CASSAGADRGHNQPQHF.

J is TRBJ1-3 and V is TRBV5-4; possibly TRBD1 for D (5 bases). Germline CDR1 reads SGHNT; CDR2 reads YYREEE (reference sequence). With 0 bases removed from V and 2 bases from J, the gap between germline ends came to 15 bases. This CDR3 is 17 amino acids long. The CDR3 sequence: CASSLEGWGLAGNTIYF. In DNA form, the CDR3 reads TGTGCCAGCAGCTTGGAGGGTTGGGGACTTGCTGGAAACACCATATATTTT.

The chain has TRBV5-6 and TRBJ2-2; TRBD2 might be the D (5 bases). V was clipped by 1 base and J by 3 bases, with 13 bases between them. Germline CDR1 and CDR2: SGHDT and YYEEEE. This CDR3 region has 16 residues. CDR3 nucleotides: TGTGCCAGCAGCTTGTTGGTAGCGAGGGACACCGGGGAGCTGTTTTTT. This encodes CASSLLVARDTGELFF.

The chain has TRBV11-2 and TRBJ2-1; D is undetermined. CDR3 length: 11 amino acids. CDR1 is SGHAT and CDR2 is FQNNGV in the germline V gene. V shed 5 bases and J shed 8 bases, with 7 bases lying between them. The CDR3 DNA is TGTGCCAGCAGCCCCTTCGATGAGCAGTTCTTC. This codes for CASSPFDEQFF.

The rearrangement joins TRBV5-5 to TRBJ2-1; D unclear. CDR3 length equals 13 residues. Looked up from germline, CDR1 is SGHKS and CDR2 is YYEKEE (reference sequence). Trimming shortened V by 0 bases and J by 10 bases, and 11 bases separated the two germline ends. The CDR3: CASSLVGSDEQFF. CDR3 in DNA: TGTGCCAGCAGCTTGGTGGGGTCAGACGAGCAGTTCTTC.

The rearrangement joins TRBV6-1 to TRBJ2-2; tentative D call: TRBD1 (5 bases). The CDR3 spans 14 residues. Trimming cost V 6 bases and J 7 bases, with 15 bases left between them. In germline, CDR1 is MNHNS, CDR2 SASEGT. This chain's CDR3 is CASRRTVTGGELFF. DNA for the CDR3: TGTGCCAGCAGACGGACGGTTACAGGCGGGGAGCTGTTTTTT.

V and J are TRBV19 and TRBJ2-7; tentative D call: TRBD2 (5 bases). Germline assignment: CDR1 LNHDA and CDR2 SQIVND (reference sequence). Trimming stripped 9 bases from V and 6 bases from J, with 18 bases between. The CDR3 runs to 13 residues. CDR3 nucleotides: TGTGCCAGCAGCACCTCCCGGGGTGGCGAGCAGTACTTC. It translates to CASSTSRGGEQYF.

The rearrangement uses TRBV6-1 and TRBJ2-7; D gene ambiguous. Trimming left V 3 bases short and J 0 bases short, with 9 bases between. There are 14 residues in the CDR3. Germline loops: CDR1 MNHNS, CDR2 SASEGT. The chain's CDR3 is CASSDRPSSYEQYF. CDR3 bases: TGTGCCAGCAGTGACCGTCCGAGCTCCTACGAGCAGTACTTC.

The CDR3 reads CASSQTGGSGETQYF. The CDR3 region has the DNA TGCGCCAGCAGCCAAACAGGTGGGAGCGGAGAGACCCAGTACTTC. The chain employs TRBV4-1 and TRBJ2-5; the D gene could be TRBD1 or TRBD2 (5 bases each). This CDR3 spans 15 amino acids. V was shortened by 2 bases and J by 4 bases, with 14 bases between the two germline ends. Germline-derived CDR1 and CDR2 are MGHRA and YSYEKL.

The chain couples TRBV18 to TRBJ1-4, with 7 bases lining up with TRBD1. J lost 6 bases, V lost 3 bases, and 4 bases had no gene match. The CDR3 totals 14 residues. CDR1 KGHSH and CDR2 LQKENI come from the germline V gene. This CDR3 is CASSPTGRDEKLFF. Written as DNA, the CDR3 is TGTGCCAGCTCACCGACAGGGCGGGATGAAAAACTGTTTTTT.

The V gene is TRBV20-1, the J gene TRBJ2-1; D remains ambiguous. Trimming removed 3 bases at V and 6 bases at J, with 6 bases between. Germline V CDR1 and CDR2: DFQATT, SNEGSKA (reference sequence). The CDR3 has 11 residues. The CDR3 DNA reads TGCAGTGCTAGGTTGTCCAATGAGCAGTTCTTC. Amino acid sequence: CSARLSNEQFF.

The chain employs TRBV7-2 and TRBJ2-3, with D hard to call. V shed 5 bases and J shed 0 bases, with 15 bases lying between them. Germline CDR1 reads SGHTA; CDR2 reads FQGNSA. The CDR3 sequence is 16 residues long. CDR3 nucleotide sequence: TGTGCCAGCAGCCTAAGCCGGGTGGGTAGCACAGATACGCAGTATTTT. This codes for CASSLSRVGSTDTQYF.

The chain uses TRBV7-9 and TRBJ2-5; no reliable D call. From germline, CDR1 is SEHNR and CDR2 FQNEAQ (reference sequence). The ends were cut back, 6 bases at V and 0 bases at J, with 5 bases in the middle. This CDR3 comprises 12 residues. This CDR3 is CASSLYQETQYF. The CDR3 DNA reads TGTGCCAGCAGTCTGTACCAAGAGACCCAGTACTTC.

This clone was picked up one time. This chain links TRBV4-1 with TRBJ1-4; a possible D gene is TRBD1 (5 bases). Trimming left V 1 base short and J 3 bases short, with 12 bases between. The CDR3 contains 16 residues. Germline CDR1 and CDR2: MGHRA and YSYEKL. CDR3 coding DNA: TGCGCCAGCAGCCAAGTGGGCCAGGGTGCTAATGAAAAACTGTTTTTT. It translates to CASSQVGQGANEKLFF.

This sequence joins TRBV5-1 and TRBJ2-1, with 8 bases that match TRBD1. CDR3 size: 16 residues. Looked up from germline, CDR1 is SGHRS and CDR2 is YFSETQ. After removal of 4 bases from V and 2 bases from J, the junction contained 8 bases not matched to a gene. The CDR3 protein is CASSPTGQATYNEQFF. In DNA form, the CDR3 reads TGCGCCAGCAGCCCCACGGGACAGGCTACCTACAATGAGCAGTTCTTC.

DNA of the CDR3: TGTGCCAGCAGCTTAGGTGGAACAAGGGATGAGCAGTTCTTC. It yields the protein CASSLGGTRDEQFF. The chain is built from TRBV5-6 and TRBJ2-1; D remains ambiguous. The germline CDR1 and CDR2 sequences are SGHDT and YYEEEE. This CDR3 is 14 amino acids long. The V and J ends lost 2 bases and 8 bases respectively, with 14 bases between them. Full variable domain (remainder filled in from reference TRBV5-6 and TRBJ2-1): DAGVTQSPTHLIKTRGQQVTLRCSPKSGHDTVSWYQQALGQGPQFIFQYYEEEERQRGNFPDRFSGHQFPNYSSELNVNALLLGDSALYLCASSLGGTRDEQFFGPGTRLTVL.

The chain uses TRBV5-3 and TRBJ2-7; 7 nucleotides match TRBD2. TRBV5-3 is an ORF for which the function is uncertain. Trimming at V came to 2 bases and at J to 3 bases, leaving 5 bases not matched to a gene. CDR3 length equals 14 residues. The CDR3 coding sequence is TGTGCCAGAAGCTTATGCGGGACTATCTACGAGCAGTACTTC. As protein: CARSLCGTIYEQYF.

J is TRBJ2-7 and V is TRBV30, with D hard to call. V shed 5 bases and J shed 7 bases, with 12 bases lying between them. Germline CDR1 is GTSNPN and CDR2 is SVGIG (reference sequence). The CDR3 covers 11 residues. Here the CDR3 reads CAWSRPREQYF. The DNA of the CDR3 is TGTGCCTGGTCCCGCCCCCGAGAGCAGTACTTC.

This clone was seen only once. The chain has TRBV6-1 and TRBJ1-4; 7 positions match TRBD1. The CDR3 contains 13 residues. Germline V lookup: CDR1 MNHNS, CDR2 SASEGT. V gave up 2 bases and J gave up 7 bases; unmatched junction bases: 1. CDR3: CASSEWDSEKLFF. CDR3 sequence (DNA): TGTGCCAGCAGTGAATGGGACAGTGAAAAACTGTTTTTT.

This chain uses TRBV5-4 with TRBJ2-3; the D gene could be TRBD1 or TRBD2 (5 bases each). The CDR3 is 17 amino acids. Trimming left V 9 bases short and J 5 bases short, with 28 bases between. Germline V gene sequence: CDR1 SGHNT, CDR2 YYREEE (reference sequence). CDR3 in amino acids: CATPRPPQRDPRDTQYF. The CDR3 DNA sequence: TGTGCCACCCCACGACCCCCTCAACGGGACCCAAGAGATACGCAGTATTTT.

The CDR3 region is CASSMRAGTGEQYF. As DNA, the CDR3 is TGCGCCAGCAGTATGCGGGCCGGGACAGGGGAGCAGTACTTC. The V call is TRBV10-2, the J call TRBJ2-7; TRBD1 matches at 9 bases. The CDR3 totals 14 residues. Germline-derived CDR1 and CDR2 are WSHSY and SAAADI. V was pared by 5 bases and J by 7 bases, with 9 bases of the junction left unmatched.

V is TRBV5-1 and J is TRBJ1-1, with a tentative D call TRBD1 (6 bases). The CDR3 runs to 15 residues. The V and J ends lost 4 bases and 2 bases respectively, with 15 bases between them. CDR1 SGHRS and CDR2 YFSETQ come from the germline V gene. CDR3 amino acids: CASSRYEGDNTEAFF. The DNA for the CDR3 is TGCGCCAGCAGCCGGTATGAGGGGGACAACACTGAAGCTTTCTTT.